This record covers a single TCR beta chain. Its matching antigen is unknown. Construction of naive CD8 libraries employed about 19,000 to 1,100,000 sorted cells together with 10%, 30% or 50% RNA. The CDR3 is made up of 16 amino acids. Germline values: CDR1 SGHAT, CDR2 FQNNGV. The ends were cut back, 0 bases at V and 1 base at J, with 10 bases in the middle. One entry per CDR3 protein, called by TCRdb with MiXCR from the PCR reads. The table records around 460,000 distinct CDR3 sequences, around 25% of them present only once. This record belongs to a study of molecular identifiers for immune sequencing clone quantification. Findings of the study overall: Jurkat TCR RNA spiked in from one cell reportedly remained identifiable amid about 1 million naive cells.

This receptor was taken from a human donor in good health. Some libraries in this study had Jurkat cell RNA spiked in. What was sequenced was naive CD8+ T cells from blood, with Jurkat cell RNA spiked in. The subset is: FACS-sorted CD8+CD4-CCR7+CD45RA+ naive T cells. V and J are TRBV11-2 and TRBJ1-5; no reliable D call. The CDR3 here is CASSLDGSFSNQPQHF. The CDR3 nucleotides read TGTGCCAGCAGCTTAGACGGCAGCTTCAGCAATCAGCCCCAGCATTTT.